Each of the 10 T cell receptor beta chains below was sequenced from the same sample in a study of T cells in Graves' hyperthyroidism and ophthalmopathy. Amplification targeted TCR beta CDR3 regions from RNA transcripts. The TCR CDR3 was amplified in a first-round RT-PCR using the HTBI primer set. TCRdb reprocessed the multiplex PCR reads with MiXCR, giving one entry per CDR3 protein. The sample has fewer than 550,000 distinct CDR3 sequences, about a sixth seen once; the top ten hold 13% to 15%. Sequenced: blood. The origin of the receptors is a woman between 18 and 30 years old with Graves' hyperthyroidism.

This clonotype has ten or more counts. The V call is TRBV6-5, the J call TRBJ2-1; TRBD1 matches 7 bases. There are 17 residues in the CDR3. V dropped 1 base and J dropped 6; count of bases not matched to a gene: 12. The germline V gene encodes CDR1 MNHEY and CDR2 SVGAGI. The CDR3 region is CASSYFLGQGVGNEQFF. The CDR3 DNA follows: TGTGCCAGCAGTTACTTCCTCGGCCAGGGGGTTGGCAATGAGCAGTTCTTC.

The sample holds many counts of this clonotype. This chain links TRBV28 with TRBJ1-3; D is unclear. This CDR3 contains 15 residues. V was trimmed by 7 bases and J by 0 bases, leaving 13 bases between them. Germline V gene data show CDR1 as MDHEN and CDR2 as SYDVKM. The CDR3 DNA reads TGTGCCAGCACCGGACGTAGCATCTCTGGAAACACCATATATTTT. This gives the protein CASTGRSISGNTIYF.

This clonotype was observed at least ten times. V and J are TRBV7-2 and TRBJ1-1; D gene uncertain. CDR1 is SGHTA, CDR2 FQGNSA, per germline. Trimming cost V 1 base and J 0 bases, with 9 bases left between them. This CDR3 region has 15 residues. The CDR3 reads CASSLGVSVNTEAFF. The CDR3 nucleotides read TGTGCCAGCAGCTTAGGGGTTTCGGTGAACACTGAAGCTTTCTTT.

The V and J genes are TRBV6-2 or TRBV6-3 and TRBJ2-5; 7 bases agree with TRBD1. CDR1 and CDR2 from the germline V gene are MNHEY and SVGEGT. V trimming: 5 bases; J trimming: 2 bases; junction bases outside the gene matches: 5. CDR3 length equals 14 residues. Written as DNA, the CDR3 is TGTGCCAGCAGTGACCGGGACAGTCAAGAGACCCAGTACTTC. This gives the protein CASSDRDSQETQYF.

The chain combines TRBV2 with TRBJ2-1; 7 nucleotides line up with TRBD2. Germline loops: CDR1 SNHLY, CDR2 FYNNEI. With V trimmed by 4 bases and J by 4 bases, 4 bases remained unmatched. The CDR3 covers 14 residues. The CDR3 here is CASSGRRGYNEQFF. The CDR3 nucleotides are TGTGCCAGCAGTGGTCGGCGGGGGTACAATGAGCAGTTCTTC.

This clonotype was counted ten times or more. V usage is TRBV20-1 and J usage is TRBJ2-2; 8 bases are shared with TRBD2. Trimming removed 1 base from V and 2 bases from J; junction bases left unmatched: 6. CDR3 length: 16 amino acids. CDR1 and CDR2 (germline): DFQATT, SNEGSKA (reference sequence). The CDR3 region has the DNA TGCAGTGCTAGAGGGGCCGGGGGGGCCAACACCGGGGAGCTGTTTTTT. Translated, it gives CSARGAGGANTGELFF.

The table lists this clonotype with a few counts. In DNA, the CDR3 is TGTGCCATCAGTCGGACAGGGTCGGCCGGGGAGCTGTTTTTT. Translated, it gives CAISRTGSAGELFF. The V call is TRBV10-3, the J call TRBJ2-2, with 8 bases matching TRBD1. CDR1 and CDR2 (germline): ENHRY, SYGVKD. The V and J ends lost 5 bases and 6 bases, in that order; junction bases with no gene match: 5. The CDR3 consists of 14 residues.

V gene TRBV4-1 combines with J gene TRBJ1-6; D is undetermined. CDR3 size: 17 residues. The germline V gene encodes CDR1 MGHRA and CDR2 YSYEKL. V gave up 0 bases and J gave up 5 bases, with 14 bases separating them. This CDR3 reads CASSQDTQQANNSPLHF. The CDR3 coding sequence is TGCGCCAGCAGCCAAGACACCCAACAAGCGAATAATTCACCCCTCCACTTT.

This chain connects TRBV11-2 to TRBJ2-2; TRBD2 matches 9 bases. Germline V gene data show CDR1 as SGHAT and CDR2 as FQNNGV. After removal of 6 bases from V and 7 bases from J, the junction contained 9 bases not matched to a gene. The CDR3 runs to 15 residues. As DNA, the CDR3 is TGTGCCAGCAGGTCAATAGCGGGAGAACTCGGGGAGCTGTTTTTT. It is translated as CASRSIAGELGELFF.

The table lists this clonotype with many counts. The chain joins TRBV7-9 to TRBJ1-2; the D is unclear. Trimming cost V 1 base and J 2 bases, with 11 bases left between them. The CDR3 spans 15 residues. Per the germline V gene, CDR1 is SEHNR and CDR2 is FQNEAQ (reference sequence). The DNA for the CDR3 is TGTGCCAGCAGCTTAGAGACCCTCGGGAACTATGGCTACACCTTC. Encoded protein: CASSLETLGNYGYTF. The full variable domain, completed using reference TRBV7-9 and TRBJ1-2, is DTGVSQNPRHKITKRGQNVTFRCDPISEHNRLYWYRQTLGQGPEFLTYFQNEAQLEKSRLLSDRFSAERPKGSFSTLEIQRTEQGDSAMYLCASSLETLGNYGYTFGSGTRLTVV.